A single sample gave rise to the 19 T cell receptor beta chains below, sequenced in a study of OX40 agonist ivuxolimab in advanced cancers. Profiling relied on immunoSEQ multiplex PCR, and the TCRdb table lists in-frame clones only, not all of them. The table lists tens of thousands of clones, around four fifths of them singletons, with around 12% in the top ten. Sequencing was performed on CD4+ or CD8+ T cells sorted from blood, taken in a trial of the OX40 agonist ivuxolimab. The receptors derive from an adult with an advanced solid tumor such as melanoma, head and neck, liver or kidney cancer.

This chain links TRBV7-6 with TRBJ1-2; D is possibly TRBD1 (5 bases). The CDR3 runs to 16 residues. The germline V and J ends were trimmed by 6 bases and 5 bases, with 22 bases remaining between them. From germline, CDR1 is SGHVS and CDR2 FNYEAQ. In DNA, the CDR3 is TGTGCCAGCAGTCGACAGTCGGGGGGTACTGGGTATGGCTACACCTTC. Its protein product is CASSRQSGGTGYGYTF. The complete variable domain, with remaining parts taken from reference TRBV7-6 and TRBJ1-2, reads GAGVSQSPRYKVTKRGQDVALRCDPISGHVSLYWYRQALGQGPEFLTYFNYEAQQDKSGLPNDRFSAERPEGSISTLTIQRTEQRDSAMYRCASSRQSGGTGYGYTFGSGTRLTVV.

The chain combines TRBV5-1 with TRBJ1-3; D might be TRBD1 (6 bases). The germline V and J ends were trimmed by 3 bases and 2 bases, with 12 bases remaining between them. Germline lookup yields CDR1 SGHRS and CDR2 YFSETQ. The length of the CDR3 is 15 residues. In DNA, the CDR3 is TGCGCCAGCAGCTCGAGGGGGGCTCCTGGAAACACCATATATTTT. This encodes CASSSRGAPGNTIYF.

The chain combines TRBV10-3 with TRBJ1-4; D perhaps matches TRBD1 (5 bases). Germline V gene sequence: CDR1 ENHRY, CDR2 SYGVKD. V lost 6 bases and J 4 bases, leaving 12 bases between the germline ends. The CDR3 totals 14 residues. CDR3 protein: CAIRGGLDNEKLFF. CDR3 bases: TGTGCCATCAGGGGGGGACTGGATAATGAAAAACTGTTTTTT.

J is TRBJ2-7 and V is TRBV27; TRBD2 might be the D (6 bases). Germline V gene sequence: CDR1 MNHEY, CDR2 SMNVEV (reference sequence). CDR3 length equals 16 residues. V lost 2 bases to trimming and J lost 4 bases, with 18 bases between them. DNA of the CDR3: TGTGCCAGCAGTTTAAACGGCGGGACTTCGGCGTACGAGCAGTACTTC. Residues: CASSLNGGTSAYEQYF.

The chain recombines TRBV6-6 with TRBJ1-1; D not resolved. This CDR3 spans 15 amino acids. The V gene lost 0 bases and the J gene lost 4 bases, with 12 bases spanning the gap. Per germline, CDR1 MNHNY and CDR2 SVGAGI (reference sequence). CDR3 sequence reads: CASSYSKGVGTEAFF. CDR3 DNA: TGTGCCAGCAGTTACTCGAAAGGTGTAGGCACTGAAGCTTTCTTT.

This chain joins TRBV9 and TRBJ1-1, with D maybe TRBD1 (6 bases). CDR3 size: 15 residues. The V gene's germline CDR1 is SGDLS and CDR2 YYNGEE. V was cut by 1 base and J by 1 base, with 11 bases left in between. The CDR3 reads CASSVYGGPNTEAFF. The CDR3 nucleotides are TGTGCCAGCAGCGTATACGGGGGGCCGAACACTGAAGCTTTCTTT.

This clone showed up just a few times. The CDR3 region is CASSETPSSGHEQYF. As DNA, the CDR3 is TGTGCCAGCAGTGAAACTCCTAGCTCGGGGCACGAGCAGTACTTC. The chain carries TRBV6-1 and TRBJ2-7; D assignment may be TRBD1 or TRBD2 (5 bases each). The CDR3 is 15 amino acids. The V end was cut by 2 bases, the J end by 5 bases, with 16 bases between. Germline loops: CDR1 MNHNS, CDR2 SASEGT.

This chain uses TRBV29-1 with TRBJ2-3; TRBD2 agrees at 8 bases. CDR1 is SQVTM and CDR2 is ANQGSEA in the germline V gene. The CDR3 totals 12 residues. V dropped 6 bases and J dropped 1; count of bases not matched to a gene: 0. The CDR3: CSVAGGTDTQYF. The CDR3 nucleotides are TGCAGCGTAGCGGGGGGCACAGATACGCAGTATTTT.

The CDR3: CASIRRPAGVGNNEQFF. The CDR3 DNA sequence: TGTGCCAGCATCCGGCGCCCGGCGGGGGTAGGGAACAATGAGCAGTTCTTC. The chain uses TRBV27 and TRBJ2-1; TRBD2 matches 7 bases. The CDR3 contains 17 residues. Germline-derived CDR1 and CDR2 are MNHEY and SMNVEV (reference sequence). With 7 bases clipped from V and 5 bases from J, the junction kept 17 bases outside the gene matches.

The genes are TRBV27 and TRBJ1-6; no reliable D call. The CDR3 runs to 14 residues. The germline gives CDR1 MNHEY, CDR2 SMNVEV (reference sequence). V was pared by 6 bases and J by 4 bases, with 10 bases between. The CDR3 protein is CASSLGRYNSPLHF. The CDR3 DNA follows: TGTGCCAGCAGCCTAGGACGATATAATTCACCCCTCCACTTT.

V usage is TRBV5-6 and J usage is TRBJ1-1; the D gene is possibly TRBD1 (5 bases). The ends were cut back, 0 bases at V and 4 bases at J, with 10 bases in the middle. Germline V gives CDR1 SGHDT, CDR2 YYEEEE. The CDR3 length is 14 residues. CDR3 residues: CASSLVEGTTEAFF. The DNA for the CDR3 is TGTGCCAGCAGCTTGGTCGAAGGGACCACTGAAGCTTTCTTT.

The CDR3 loop reads CASSSGPWKEQYF. The DNA for the CDR3 is TGTGCCAGCAGCTCGGGGCCCTGGAAGGAGCAGTACTTC. The chain employs TRBV12-2 and TRBJ2-7. TRBV12-2 is annotated as a pseudogene. This CDR3 is 13 amino acids long.

The chain combines TRBV21-1 with TRBJ2-7; the DNA was not compared with TRBD1, the D call given in the table. TRBV21-1 is assigned pseudogene status. The CDR3 is 18 residues long. The CDR3, as DNA: TGTGCCAGCAGCCCCCGCTTTGAGGGAGGACAGGGGCTTTACGAGCAGTACGTC. It is translated as CASSPRFEGGQGLYEQYV.

The rearrangement links TRBV7-9 to TRBJ2-1, with D maybe TRBD1 (6 bases). The CDR3 length is 15 residues. The V end lost 5 bases, the J end lost 3 bases, and 14 bases lay between the germline ends. The germline V gene encodes CDR1 SEHNR and CDR2 FQNEAQ (reference sequence). This chain's CDR3 is CASSHRDNNYNEQFF. The DNA for the CDR3 is TGTGCCAGCAGCCACCGGGACAACAACTACAATGAGCAGTTCTTC.

This sequence joins TRBV14 and TRBJ2-1; 9 nucleotides line up with TRBD1. Germline CDR1 SGHDN, CDR2 FVKESK. This CDR3 contains 16 residues. V lost 3 bases and J lost 6; bases outside the gene matches: 9. CDR3 bases: TGTGCCAGCAGCCACCACCGGGACAGGGTATCCAATGAGCAGTTCTTC. The encoded protein is CASSHHRDRVSNEQFF.

The chain joins TRBV4-3 to TRBJ1-2; D is undetermined. This CDR3 is built from 12 residues. Germline V CDR1 and CDR2: LGHNA, YSLEER. The ends were cut back, 8 bases at V and 8 bases at J, with 15 bases in the middle. The CDR3 here is CASGDGALGYTF. CDR3 DNA: TGCGCCAGCGGTGACGGAGCCCTCGGCTACACCTTC.

This chain links TRBV10-3 with TRBJ2-2; D might be TRBD2 (5 bases). The CDR3 has 13 amino acids. Germline CDR1 reads ENHRY; CDR2 reads SYGVKD. V gave up 2 bases and J gave up 5 bases, with 6 bases separating them. The CDR3 loop is CAISEGETGELFF. CDR3 bases: TGTGCCATCAGTGAGGGGGAGACCGGGGAGCTGTTTTTT.

The rearrangement links TRBV7-6 to TRBJ2-5; TRBD1 matches at 7 bases. V trimming: 1 base; J trimming: 5 bases; junction bases outside the gene matches: 7. The CDR3 runs to 15 residues. Germline CDR1 reads SGHVS; CDR2 reads FNYEAQ. The CDR3 region is CASSLDTGVAETQYF. DNA of the CDR3: TGTGCCAGCAGCTTAGACACAGGGGTCGCGGAGACCCAGTACTTC.

This clone has a single count. The chain uses TRBV19 and TRBJ1-2, with D perhaps matching TRBD1 (5 bases). The germline CDR1 and CDR2 sequences are LNHDA and SQIVND (reference sequence). The V end lost 6 bases, the J end lost 0 bases, and 8 bases lay between the germline ends. The CDR3 is 13 amino acids. The CDR3 bases are TGTGCCAGTAGGACAGCATCTAACTATGGCTACACCTTC. Translation: CASRTASNYGYTF.